This T cell receptor (beta chain) was observed in a study of CD8+ T cells in alopecia areata. Study-level points and caveats: Affected scalp, especially in alopecia totalis/universalis, had a higher clonality than normal scalp did. Patients shared TCRs less clearly than mice did, possibly owing to HLA.

Note on this clone: Its antigen remains unidentified.

In each case, RNA was isolated and then reverse transcribed into cDNA as the sequencing template. Generated by immunoSEQ multiplex PCR, the TCRdb table keeps only in-frame clones and is missing some. The table has approximately 150,000 clones, 67% seen once. The material was CD8+ T cells sorted from blood, obtained at week 0. This clonotype was obtained from a human donor with alopecia areata.

As DNA, the CDR3 is TGTGCCAGCTGGAGCGGGGCCTACGAGCAGTACTTC. It translates to CASWSGAYEQYF. The V and J genes are TRBV6-5 and TRBJ2-7; TRBD2 matches at 7 bases. The CDR3 spans 12 residues. Trimming cost V 8 bases and J 2 bases; bases outside gene matches: 3. Per the germline V gene, CDR1 is MNHEY and CDR2 is SVGAGI.